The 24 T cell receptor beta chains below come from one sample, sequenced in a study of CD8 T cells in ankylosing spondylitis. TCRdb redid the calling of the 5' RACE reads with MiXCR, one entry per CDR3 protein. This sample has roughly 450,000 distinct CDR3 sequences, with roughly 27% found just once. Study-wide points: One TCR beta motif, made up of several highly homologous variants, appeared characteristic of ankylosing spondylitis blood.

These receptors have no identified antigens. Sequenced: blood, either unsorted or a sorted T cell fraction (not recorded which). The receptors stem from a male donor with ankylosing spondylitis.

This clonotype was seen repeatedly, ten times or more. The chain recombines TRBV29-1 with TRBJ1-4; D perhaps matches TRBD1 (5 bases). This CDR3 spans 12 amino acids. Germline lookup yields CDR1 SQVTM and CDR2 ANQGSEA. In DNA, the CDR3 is TGCAGTGGGGGAGTGGGGCCTGAAAAACTGTTTTTT. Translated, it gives CSGGVGPEKLFF.

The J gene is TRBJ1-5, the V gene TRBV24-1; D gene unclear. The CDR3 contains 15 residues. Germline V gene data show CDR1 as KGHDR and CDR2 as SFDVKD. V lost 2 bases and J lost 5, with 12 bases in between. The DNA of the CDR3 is TGTGCCACCAGTGATTCCGGGAACCTTCATCAGCCCCAGCATTTT. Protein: CATSDSGNLHQPQHF.

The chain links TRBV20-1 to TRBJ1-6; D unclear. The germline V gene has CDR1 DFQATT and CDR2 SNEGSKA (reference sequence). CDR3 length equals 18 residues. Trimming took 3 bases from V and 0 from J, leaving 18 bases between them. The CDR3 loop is CSARVAGRASSYNSPLHF. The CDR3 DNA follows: TGCAGTGCTAGGGTAGCCGGCCGTGCGAGCTCCTATAATTCACCCCTCCACTTT.

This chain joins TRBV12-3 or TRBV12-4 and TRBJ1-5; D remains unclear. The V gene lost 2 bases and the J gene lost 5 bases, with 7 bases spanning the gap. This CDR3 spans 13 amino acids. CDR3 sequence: CASSLTTDQPQHF. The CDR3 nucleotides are TGTGCCAGCAGTTTAACTACGGATCAGCCCCAGCATTTT.

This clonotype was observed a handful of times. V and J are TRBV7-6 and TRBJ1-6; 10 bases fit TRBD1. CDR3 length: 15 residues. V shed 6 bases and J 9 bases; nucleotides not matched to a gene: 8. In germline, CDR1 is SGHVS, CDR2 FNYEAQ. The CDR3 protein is CASRRSGTGVSPLHF. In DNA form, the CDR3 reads TGTGCCAGCAGAAGATCTGGGACAGGGGTTTCACCCCTCCACTTT.

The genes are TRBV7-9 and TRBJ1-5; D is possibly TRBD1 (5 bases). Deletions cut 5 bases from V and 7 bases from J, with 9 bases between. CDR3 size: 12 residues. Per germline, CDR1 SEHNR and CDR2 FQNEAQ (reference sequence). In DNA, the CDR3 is TGTGCCAGCAGCGCGGGACGGCAGCCCCAGCATTTT. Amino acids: CASSAGRQPQHF.

The DNA of the CDR3 is TGTGCCAGCAGTCAAGAGAATTACAATGAGCAGTTCTTC. It encodes CASSQENYNEQFF. The chain recombines TRBV7-2 with TRBJ2-1; no clear D. With 6 bases removed from V and 4 bases from J, the gap between germline ends came to 10 bases. CDR1 and CDR2 (germline): SGHTA, FQGNSA. The CDR3 is made up of 13 amino acids.

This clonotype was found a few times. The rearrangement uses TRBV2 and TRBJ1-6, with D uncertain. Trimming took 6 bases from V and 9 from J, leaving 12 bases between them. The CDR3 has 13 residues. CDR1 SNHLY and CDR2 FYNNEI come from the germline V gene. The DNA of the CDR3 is TGTGCCAGCAGCCAGGCCCTAAGTTCACCCCTCCACTTT. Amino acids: CASSQALSSPLHF.

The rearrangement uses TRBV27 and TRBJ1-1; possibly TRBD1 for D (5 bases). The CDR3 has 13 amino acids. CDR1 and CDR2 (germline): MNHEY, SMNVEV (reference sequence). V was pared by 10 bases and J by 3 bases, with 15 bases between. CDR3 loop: CATSQGEHTEAFF. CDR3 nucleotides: TGTGCCACCAGCCAAGGGGAGCACACTGAAGCTTTCTTT.

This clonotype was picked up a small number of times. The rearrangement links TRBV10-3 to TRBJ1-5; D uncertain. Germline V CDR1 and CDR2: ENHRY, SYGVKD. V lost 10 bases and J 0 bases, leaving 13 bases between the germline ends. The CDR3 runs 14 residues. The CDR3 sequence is CATQGPNSNQPQHF. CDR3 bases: TGTGCCACCCAAGGGCCAAATAGCAATCAGCCCCAGCATTTT.

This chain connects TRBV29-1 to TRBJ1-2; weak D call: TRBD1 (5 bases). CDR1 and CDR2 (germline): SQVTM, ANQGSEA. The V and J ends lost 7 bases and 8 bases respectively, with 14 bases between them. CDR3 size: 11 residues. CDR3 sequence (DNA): TGCAGCGGGGGCTATAGGGACGGCTACACCTTC. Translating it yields CSGGYRDGYTF.

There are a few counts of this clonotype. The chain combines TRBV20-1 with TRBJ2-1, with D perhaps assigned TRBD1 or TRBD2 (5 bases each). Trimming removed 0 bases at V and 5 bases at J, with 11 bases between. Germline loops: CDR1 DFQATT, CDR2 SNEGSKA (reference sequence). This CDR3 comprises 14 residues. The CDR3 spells CSARDGRGDNEQFF. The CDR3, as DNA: TGCAGTGCTAGAGATGGGCGAGGGGACAATGAGCAGTTCTTC.

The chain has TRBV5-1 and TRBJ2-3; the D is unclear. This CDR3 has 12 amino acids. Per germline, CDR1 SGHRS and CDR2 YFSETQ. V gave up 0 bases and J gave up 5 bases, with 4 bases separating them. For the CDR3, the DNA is TGCGCCAGCAGCTTGGAGCTAGATACGCAGTATTTT. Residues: CASSLELDTQYF.

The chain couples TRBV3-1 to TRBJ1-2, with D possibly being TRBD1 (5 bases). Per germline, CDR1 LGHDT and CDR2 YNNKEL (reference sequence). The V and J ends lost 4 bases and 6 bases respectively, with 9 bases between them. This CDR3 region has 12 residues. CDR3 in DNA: TGTGCCAGCAGCCGCTCAGGGAATGGCTACACCTTC. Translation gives CASSRSGNGYTF.

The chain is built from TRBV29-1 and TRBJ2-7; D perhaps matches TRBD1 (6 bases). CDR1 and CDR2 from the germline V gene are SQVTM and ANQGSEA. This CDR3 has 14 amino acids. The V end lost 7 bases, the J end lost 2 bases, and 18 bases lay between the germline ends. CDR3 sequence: CSAAGQYETYEQYF. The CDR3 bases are TGCAGCGCGGCCGGACAGTACGAGACCTACGAGCAGTACTTC.

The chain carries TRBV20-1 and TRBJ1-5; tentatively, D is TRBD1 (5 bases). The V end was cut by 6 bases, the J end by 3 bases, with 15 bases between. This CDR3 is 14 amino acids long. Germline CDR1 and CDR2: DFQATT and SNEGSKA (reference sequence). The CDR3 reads CSALPGPINQPQHF. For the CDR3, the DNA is TGCAGTGCCCTTCCGGGACCGATCAATCAGCCCCAGCATTTT.

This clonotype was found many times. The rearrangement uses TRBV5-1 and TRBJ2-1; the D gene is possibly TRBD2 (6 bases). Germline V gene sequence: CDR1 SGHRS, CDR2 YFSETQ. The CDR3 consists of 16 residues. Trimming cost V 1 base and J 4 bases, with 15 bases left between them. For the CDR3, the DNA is TGCGCCAGCAGCTTGTTCCGGGACTTCACTTACAATGAGCAGTTCTTC. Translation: CASSLFRDFTYNEQFF.

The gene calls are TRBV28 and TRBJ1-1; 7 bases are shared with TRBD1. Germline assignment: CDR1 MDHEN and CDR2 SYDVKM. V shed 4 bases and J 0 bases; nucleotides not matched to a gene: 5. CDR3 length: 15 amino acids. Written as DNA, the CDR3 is TGTGCCAGCAGTTCCCTCGGGACAGTGAACACTGAAGCTTTCTTT. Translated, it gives CASSSLGTVNTEAFF. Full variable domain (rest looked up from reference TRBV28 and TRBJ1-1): DVKVTQSSRYLVKRTGEKVFLECVQDMDHENMFWYRQDPGLGLRLIYFSYDVKMKEKGDIPEGYSVSREKKERFSLILESASTNQTSMYLCASSSLGTVNTEAFFGQGTRLTVV.

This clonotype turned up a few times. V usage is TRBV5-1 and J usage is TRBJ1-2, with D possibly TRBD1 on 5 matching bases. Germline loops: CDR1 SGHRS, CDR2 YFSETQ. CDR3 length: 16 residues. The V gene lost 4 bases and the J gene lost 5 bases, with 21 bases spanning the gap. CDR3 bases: TGCGCCAGCAGCCCATCTTTGGGCCAGGGCTTATATGGCTACACCTTC. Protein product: CASSPSLGQGLYGYTF.

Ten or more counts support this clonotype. This CDR3 is CASSLAARDQETQYF. CDR3 DNA: TGCGCCAGCAGCTTGGCCGCCAGAGACCAAGAGACCCAGTACTTC. The rearrangement uses TRBV5-1 and TRBJ2-5, with D hard to call. Trimming stripped 0 bases from V and 0 bases from J, with 9 bases between. Germline assignment: CDR1 SGHRS and CDR2 YFSETQ. The CDR3 runs 15 residues.

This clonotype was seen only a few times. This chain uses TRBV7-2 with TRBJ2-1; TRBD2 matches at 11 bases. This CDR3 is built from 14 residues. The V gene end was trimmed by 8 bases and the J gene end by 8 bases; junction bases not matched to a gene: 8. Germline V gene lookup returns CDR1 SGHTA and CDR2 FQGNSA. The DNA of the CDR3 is TGTGCCAGCGGACTAGCGGGCCCTTGGTATGAGCAGTTCTTC. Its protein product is CASGLAGPWYEQFF. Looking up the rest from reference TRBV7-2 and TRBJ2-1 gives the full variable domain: GAGVSQSPSNKVTEKGKDVELRCDPISGHTALYWYRQSLGQGLEFLIYFQGNSAPDKSGLPSDRFSAERTGGSVSTLTIQRTQQEDSAVYLCASGLAGPWYEQFFGPGTRLTVL.

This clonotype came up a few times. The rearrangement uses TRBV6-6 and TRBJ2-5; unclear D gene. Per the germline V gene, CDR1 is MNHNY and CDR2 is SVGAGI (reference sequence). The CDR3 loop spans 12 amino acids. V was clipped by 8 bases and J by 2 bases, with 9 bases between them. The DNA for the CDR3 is TGTGCCAGCGGACCCCCTCAAGAGACCCAGTACTTC. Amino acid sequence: CASGPPQETQYF.

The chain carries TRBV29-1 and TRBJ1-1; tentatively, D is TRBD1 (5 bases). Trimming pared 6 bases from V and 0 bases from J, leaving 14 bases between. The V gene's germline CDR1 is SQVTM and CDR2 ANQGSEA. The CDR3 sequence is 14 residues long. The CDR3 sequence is CSVPSRGMNTEAFF. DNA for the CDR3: TGCAGCGTCCCCTCTAGGGGAATGAACACTGAAGCTTTCTTT.

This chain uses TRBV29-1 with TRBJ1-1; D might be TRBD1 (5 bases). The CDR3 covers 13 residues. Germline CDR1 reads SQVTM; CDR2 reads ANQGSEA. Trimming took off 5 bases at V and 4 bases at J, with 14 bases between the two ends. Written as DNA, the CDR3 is TGCAGCGTTTCATGGGGGAGAGGCACTGAAGCTTTCTTT. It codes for CSVSWGRGTEAFF.